Listed here is a single T cell receptor beta chain. The germline CDR1 and CDR2 sequences are KGHSH and LQKENI. This CDR3 contains 16 residues. The entry originates in a study of T cells expressing NK-cell markers. The overall study: It was from sorted CD3+CD56+NKG2C+, CD3+CD56+NKG2C- and CD3+CD56-NKG2C+ T cells that TCR beta repertoires came.

It was by 5'RACE template switching with UMIs that TCR beta cDNA was made. TCRdb re-called the 5' RACE reads; every CDR3 protein appears as one record, without DNA. The sample table sets out roughly 300,000 distinct CDR3 sequences. This receptor was identified in a woman aged 18 to 75 in good health. Sequenced input: blood T cells: a sorted CD56 or NKG2C T cell subset, CD4+ or CD8+ T cells, or bulk PBMC T cells (not recorded which). The chain carries TRBV18 and TRBJ2-7; no DNA is available, so the TRBD1 call from TCRdb remains unchecked. CDR3 residues: CASSPGDRSLSYEQYF.